Each of the 16 T cell receptor beta chains below was sequenced from the same sample in a study of cytomegalovirus exposure and HLA in healthy donors (dated by TCRdb to about 2017). Receptor libraries were prepared by the immunoSEQ multiplex PCR assay. A mixture of 60 forward primers for TCR Vbeta segments and 13 reverse primers for TCR Jbeta segments was used in the multiplex PCR. Not all clones reach the TCRdb copy of this immuneACCESS table, which keeps in-frame sequences only. Checked studies attribute under half of the gap to unresolved V genes and leave the rest unexplained. Here the sample has about 78,000 clones; over 60% occur a single time. The ten largest clones take up around 10% of the sample. Sequenced: PBMCs. Receptors were obtained from a woman in her 40s in good health and CMV-seropositive.

This clone has only one observation. The chain combines TRBV30 with TRBJ2-3; no firm D call. Germline V lookup: CDR1 GTSNPN, CDR2 SVGIG (reference sequence). This CDR3 region has 14 residues. The ends were cut back, 0 bases at V and 2 bases at J, with 9 bases in the middle. CDR3 sequence (DNA): TGTGCCTGGAGTGTAAGCCCTATCACAGATACGCAGTATTTT. Its protein product is CAWSVSPITDTQYF.

The rearrangement links TRBV30 to TRBJ2-5, with D possibly TRBD1 on 5 matching bases. The DNA end is more similar to TRBJ2-7, so the J call may be wrong. This CDR3 spans 14 amino acids. Germline CDR1 and CDR2: GTSNPN and SVGIG (reference sequence). CDR3 nucleotide sequence: TGTGCCTGGACCCCCCGGACACTGATCTACGAGCAGTACTTC. Its protein product is CAWTPRTLIYEQYF.

This clone was counted only a few times. The J gene is TRBJ1-2, the V gene TRBV10-3, with D maybe TRBD1 (6 bases). The CDR3 contains 14 residues. Looked up from germline, CDR1 is ENHRY and CDR2 is SYGVKD. V was pared by 6 bases and J by 3 bases, with 14 bases between. The CDR3 here is CAIRAQGSDYGYTF. The CDR3 DNA follows: TGTGCCATCAGAGCTCAGGGGAGCGACTATGGCTACACCTTC.

The V gene is TRBV6-6, the J gene TRBJ2-2, with 11 bases fitting TRBD2. There are 16 residues in the CDR3. The V gene's germline CDR1 is MNHNY and CDR2 SVGAGI (reference sequence). The trim removed 6 bases at V and 8 bases at J, leaving 11 bases unmatched. The CDR3 DNA reads TGTGCCAGCAGAACCGGGACTAGCGGTCCTGAGGGGGAGCTGTTTTTT. Its translation is CASRTGTSGPEGELFF.

This clone was recorded only once. The V gene is TRBV13, the J gene TRBJ1-1; 8 bases align to TRBD1. The CDR3 covers 15 residues. The germline gives CDR1 PRHDT, CDR2 FYEKMQ (reference sequence). V shed 1 base, J shed 2 bases, and the junction held 3 bases outside the gene matches. The CDR3 nucleotides are TGTGCCAGCAGCTTAGTCGCAGGGGGCAACACTGAAGCTTTCTTT. Protein: CASSLVAGGNTEAFF.

The chain carries TRBV4-3 and TRBJ2-1; TRBD2 might be the D (7 bases). Germline V lookup: CDR1 LGHNA, CDR2 YSLEER. V dropped 1 base and J dropped 10 bases, with 17 bases sitting between them. CDR3 length: 15 amino acids. CDR3 DNA sequence: TGCGCCAGCAGCCAAGTTTACTGGGGGGGCCGGGAGCAGTTCTTC. This encodes CASSQVYWGGREQFF.

The chain has TRBV14 and TRBJ1-1; the match to TRBD1 covers 8 bases. Trimming cost V 4 bases and J 3 bases; bases outside gene matches: 10. Per the germline V gene, CDR1 is SGHDN and CDR2 is FVKESK. The CDR3 totals 16 residues. The CDR3 DNA is TGTGCCAGCAGCCGCGGCCTCGGACAGGGCGACACTGAAGCTTTCTTT. Translation: CASSRGLGQGDTEAFF. Full variable domain (remainder filled in from reference TRBV14 and TRBJ1-1): EAGVTQFPSHSVIEKGQTVTLRCDPISGHDNLYWYRRVMGKEIKFLLHFVKESKQDESGMPNNRFLAERTGGTYSTLKVQPAELEDSGVYFCASSRGLGQGDTEAFFGQGTRLTVV.

This clone was counted a single time. V is TRBV5-4 and J is TRBJ2-2, with 7 bases lining up with TRBD1. The CDR3 spans 16 residues. CDR1 SGHNT and CDR2 YYREEE come from the germline V gene (reference sequence). V was clipped by 0 bases and J by 2 bases; unmatched bases: 4. The CDR3 here is CASSLAGTVNTGELFF. CDR3 nucleotides: TGTGCCAGCAGCTTGGCTGGGACAGTCAACACCGGGGAGCTGTTTTTT.

The chain carries TRBV27 and TRBJ1-2; D is ambiguous. Trimming stripped 5 bases from V and 4 bases from J, with 11 bases between. Germline V lookup: CDR1 MNHEY, CDR2 SMNVEV (reference sequence). This CDR3 comprises 13 residues. The CDR3 loop is CASSHDTFYGYTF. DNA for the CDR3: TGTGCCAGCAGTCACGACACTTTCTATGGCTACACCTTC.

V and J are TRBV6-6 and TRBJ1-4; perhaps TRBD1 as D (6 bases). The length of the CDR3 is 14 residues. CDR1 MNHNY and CDR2 SVGAGI come from the germline V gene (reference sequence). Trimming took off 6 bases at V and 7 bases at J, with 15 bases between the two ends. Here the CDR3 reads CASRWDTAGEKLFF. The CDR3 DNA follows: TGTGCCAGCAGATGGGACACTGCGGGTGAAAAACTGTTTTTT.

The chain recombines TRBV19 with TRBJ1-5; D not resolved. Germline V gene lookup returns CDR1 LNHDA and CDR2 SQIVND (reference sequence). The CDR3 runs 16 residues. V was clipped by 4 bases and J by 2 bases, with 15 bases between them. CDR3 residues: CASSNGFGGGNQPQHF. DNA of the CDR3: TGTGCCAGTAGTAACGGGTTCGGAGGAGGCAATCAGCCCCAGCATTTT.

This chain joins TRBV2 and TRBJ2-3; unclear D gene. CDR3 length equals 14 residues. Germline V gives CDR1 SNHLY, CDR2 FYNNEI. Trimming took off 6 bases at V and 2 bases at J, with 12 bases between the two ends. The CDR3 DNA reads as TGTGCCAGCAGCGATCTAGTGGACACAGATACGCAGTATTTT. Its protein product is CASSDLVDTDTQYF. The full variable domain, in which reference TRBV2 and TRBJ2-3 provide the parts outside the CDR3, is EPEVTQTPSHQVTQMGQEVILRCVPISNHLYFYWYRQILGQKVEFLVSFYNNEISEKSEIFDDQFSVERPDGSNFTLKIRSTKLEDSAMYFCASSDLVDTDTQYFGPGTRLTVL.

The J gene is TRBJ1-1, the V gene TRBV5-4; unclear D gene. V was shortened by 3 bases and J by 1 base, with 10 bases between the two germline ends. CDR3 length equals 14 residues. CDR1 is SGHNT, CDR2 YYREEE, per germline (reference sequence). The CDR3 loop reads CASSSRRENTEAFF. The DNA of the CDR3 is TGTGCCAGCAGCTCACGGAGGGAGAACACTGAAGCTTTCTTT.

A word on this clone: An end of the junction does not agree with germline; a read error may underlie this. The chain uses TRBV4-2 and TRBJ1-2; D is uncertain. The CDR3 has 16 amino acids. Germline lookup yields CDR1 LGHNA and CDR2 YNFKEQ. CDR3 sequence reads: CASSQRFPGKDYGYPF. CDR3 DNA: TGTGCCAGCAGTCAGAGGTTTCCGGGTAAAGACTATGGCTACCCCTTC.

This chain links TRBV9 with TRBJ2-3, with D possibly matching TRBD1 (6 bases). Germline CDR1 reads SGDLS; CDR2 reads YYNGEE. The CDR3 sequence is 16 residues long. Trimming pared 4 bases from V and 0 bases from J, leaving 15 bases between. The CDR3 DNA reads as TGTGCCAGCAGCCTCCCCCAGGGGACAAGCACAGATACGCAGTATTTT. As protein: CASSLPQGTSTDTQYF. Supplemented by reference TRBV9 and TRBJ2-3, the full variable domain reads DSGVTQTPKHLITATGQRVTLRCSPRSGDLSVYWYQQSLDQGLQFLIQYYNGEERAKGNILERFSAQQFPDLHSELNLSSLELGDSALYFCASSLPQGTSTDTQYFGPGTRLTVL.

The chain recombines TRBV6-1 with TRBJ1-4; no clear D gene. The CDR3 spans 18 residues. Germline loops: CDR1 MNHNS, CDR2 SASEGT. Trimming left V 2 bases short and J 4 bases short, with 20 bases between. CDR3 loop: CASSESYPVYGNNEKLFF. DNA of the CDR3: TGTGCCAGCAGTGAAAGCTACCCTGTATACGGGAATAATGAAAAACTGTTTTTT.